A single sample is the source of the 17 T cell receptor beta chains below, sequenced in a study of blood T cell repertoires in COVID-19. The repertoire was sequenced with immunoSEQ multiplex PCR; TCRdb's copy has only in-frame clones and lacks some. The sample lists 250,000 to 300,000 clones; about 89% were seen once. Sequenced sample: peripheral blood. The source of these receptors is a middle-aged woman who had recovered from COVID-19.

The chain combines TRBV4-3 with TRBJ1-3; 7 positions agree with TRBD1. The germline V gene encodes CDR1 LGHNA and CDR2 YSLEER. V shed 4 bases and J 4 bases; nucleotides not matched to a gene: 7. The length of the CDR3 is 15 residues. DNA for the CDR3: TGCGCCAGCAGCCGGCTCGGGACAGAAGGAAACACCATATATTTT. Its translation is CASSRLGTEGNTIYF.

The chain couples TRBV9 to TRBJ2-3; 7 bases are a match to TRBD2. The CDR3 is made up of 16 amino acids. Per the germline V gene, CDR1 is SGDLS and CDR2 is YYNGEE. V shed 1 base and J 2 bases; nucleotides not matched to a gene: 7. The CDR3 spells CASSVWSGAYTDTQYF. In DNA, the CDR3 is TGTGCCAGCAGCGTATGGAGCGGGGCTTACACAGATACGCAGTATTTT.

This clone was seen a few times. The chain combines TRBV7-8 with TRBJ1-3; 8 bases are shared with TRBD1. The CDR3 sequence is 14 residues long. J was trimmed by 4 bases and V by 5 bases; bases with no gene match: 4. Germline CDR1 SGHVS, CDR2 FQNEAQ. The CDR3 DNA reads TGTGCCAGCAGCCAGGGGGCAGGAGGAAACACCATATATTTT. It yields the protein CASSQGAGGNTIYF.

This clone was picked up a small number of times. The chain recombines TRBV13 with TRBJ2-3, with 11 positions matching TRBD1. The CDR3 length is 15 residues. Germline loops: CDR1 PRHDT, CDR2 FYEKMQ (reference sequence). Trimming took 1 base from V and 6 from J; bases not matched to a gene: 3. In nucleotides, the CDR3 is TGTGCCAGCAGCTTAGAGGGACAGGGGGGGGATACGCAGTATTTT. It specifies CASSLEGQGGDTQYF.

The rearrangement joins TRBV3-1 (or the pseudogene TRBV3-2) to TRBJ1-6; a weak D match, TRBD1 (6 bases). The CDR3 runs to 14 residues. The V end lost 4 bases, the J end lost 9 bases, and 13 bases lay between the germline ends. CDR1 and CDR2 (germline): LGHDT, YNNKEL (reference sequence). CDR3 DNA: TGTGCCAGCAGCCTCAGGGGAGGGACTTCACCCCTCCACTTT. Residues: CASSLRGGTSPLHF.

The V gene is TRBV15, the J gene TRBJ1-1; a weak D match, TRBD1 (6 bases). Trimming removed 8 bases at V and 0 bases at J, with 10 bases between. The CDR3 runs 13 residues. CDR1 is LNHNV, CDR2 YYDKDF, per germline (reference sequence). The CDR3 here is CATGQGMNTEAFF. The CDR3 coding sequence is TGTGCCACCGGGCAGGGGATGAACACTGAAGCTTTCTTT.

The V and J genes are TRBV5-1 and TRBJ1-2; tentative D call: TRBD1 (6 bases). Germline V gene sequence: CDR1 SGHRS, CDR2 YFSETQ. V lost 6 bases to trimming and J lost 2 bases, with 17 bases between them. The CDR3 is 15 amino acids. CDR3 bases: TGCGCCAGCACCCTTGGGGGAGACAGGAACTATGGCTACACCTTC. Its translation is CASTLGGDRNYGYTF.

J is TRBJ2-7 and V is TRBV21-1; the table's D call of TRBD2 was not tested on the DNA. TRBV21-1 is deemed a pseudogene. The CDR3 is made up of 15 amino acids. This CDR3 reads CASSNPPGGGLEQYF. DNA of the CDR3: TGTGCCAGCAGCAACCCCCCCGGGGGGGGGCTCGAGCAGTACTTC.

This chain connects TRBV9 to TRBJ2-1, with 10 bases aligning to TRBD2. Germline V gene data show CDR1 as SGDLS and CDR2 as YYNGEE. The CDR3 is 15 amino acids. With 4 bases clipped from V and 1 base from J, the junction kept 2 bases outside the gene matches. The CDR3 bases are TGTGCCAGCAGCATAGCGGGGGGTTCCTACAATGAGCAGTTCTTC. Protein sequence: CASSIAGGSYNEQFF.

The J gene is TRBJ1-5, the V gene TRBV27; TRBD1 matches at 8 bases. The CDR3 loop spans 15 amino acids. The trim removed 6 bases at V and 2 bases at J, leaving 6 bases unmatched. The germline gives CDR1 MNHEY, CDR2 SMNVEV (reference sequence). The CDR3 DNA sequence: TGTGCCAGCAGACTACAGGGGGAGGGCAATCAGCCCCAGCATTTT. It translates to CASRLQGEGNQPQHF.

The chain uses TRBV2 and TRBJ2-4; 11 positions agree with TRBD2. The V segment lost 0 bases and the J segment 4 bases; nucleotides outside the gene matches: 8. The CDR3 runs to 18 residues. From germline, CDR1 is SNHLY and CDR2 FYNNEI. CDR3 sequence (DNA): TGTGCCAGCAGTGAAGCTTCCCGGCTAGCGGGGGGAAAAAACATTCAGTACTTC. Translated: CASSEASRLAGGKNIQYF.

The V and J genes are TRBV7-6 and TRBJ2-7; 8 nucleotides align to TRBD1. V lost 5 bases, J lost 0 bases, and 6 bases stayed unmatched. Germline CDR1 reads SGHVS; CDR2 reads FNYEAQ. CDR3 length equals 15 residues. CDR3 protein: CASSGRTGSSYEQYF. The CDR3 nucleotides are TGTGCCAGCAGCGGGAGGACAGGGAGCTCCTACGAGCAGTACTTC.

V gene TRBV7-2 combines with J gene TRBJ1-1; no reliable D call. In germline, CDR1 is SGHTA, CDR2 FQGNSA. This CDR3 is 13 amino acids long. V was trimmed by 4 bases and J by 0 bases, leaving 6 bases between them. The CDR3 protein is CASSYTVNTEAFF. In DNA, the CDR3 is TGTGCCAGCAGCTACACCGTGAACACTGAAGCTTTCTTT. The variable domain in full, with the rest retrieved from reference TRBV7-2 and TRBJ1-1, is GAGVSQSPSNKVTEKGKDVELRCDPISGHTALYWYRQSLGQGLEFLIYFQGNSAPDKSGLPSDRFSAERTGGSVSTLTIQRTQQEDSAVYLCASSYTVNTEAFFGQGTRLTVV.

This chain connects TRBV7-2 to TRBJ1-2, with a weak D call TRBD1 (6 bases). Germline V gene sequence: CDR1 SGHTA, CDR2 FQGNSA. This CDR3 region has 14 residues. V gave up 5 bases and J gave up 1 base, with 11 bases separating them. CDR3 protein: CASSPGQYNYGYTF. CDR3 nucleotide sequence: TGTGCCAGCAGCCCCGGACAGTATAACTATGGCTACACCTTC.

The gene calls are TRBV5-1 and TRBJ2-5, with D perhaps matching TRBD1 (5 bases). V was pared by 4 bases and J by 2 bases, with 9 bases between. The CDR3 sequence is 13 residues long. The germline gives CDR1 SGHRS, CDR2 YFSETQ. CDR3 coding DNA: TGCGCCAGCAGCAGGACATCACAAGAGACCCAGTACTTC. As protein: CASSRTSQETQYF.

The rearrangement links TRBV7-2 to TRBJ2-7; D is ambiguous. The CDR3 totals 13 residues. Trimming left V 2 bases short and J 3 bases short, with 8 bases between. Germline V gene data show CDR1 as SGHTA and CDR2 as FQGNSA. CDR3 DNA sequence: TGTGCCAGCAGCTTAAGACAAGACTACGAGCAGTACTTC. Protein product: CASSLRQDYEQYF.

The chain uses TRBV9 and TRBJ2-4; maybe TRBD2 (6 bases). From germline, CDR1 is SGDLS and CDR2 YYNGEE. V was shortened by 4 bases and J by 6 bases, with 8 bases between the two germline ends. This CDR3 contains 12 residues. The CDR3 DNA is TGTGCCAGCAGCCGGGACTTAAACATTCAGTACTTC. As protein: CASSRDLNIQYF. Together with reference TRBV9 and TRBJ2-4, the CDR3 gives the full variable domain: DSGVTQTPKHLITATGQRVTLRCSPRSGDLSVYWYQQSLDQGLQFLIQYYNGEERAKGNILERFSAQQFPDLHSELNLSSLELGDSALYFCASSRDLNIQYFGAGTRLSVL.